This T cell receptor beta chain was recovered during a study of OX40 agonist ivuxolimab in advanced cancers. TCRdb's table, derived via immunoSEQ multiplex PCR, lists solely in-frame clones and lacks some. Of around 18,000 clones in the sample, approximately 83% were seen once. Germline V gene lookup returns CDR1 SGDLS and CDR2 YYNGEE. V was shortened by 6 bases and J by 6 bases, with 9 bases between the two germline ends. CDR3 length: 12 amino acids. This receptor was taken from an adult with an advanced solid tumor such as melanoma, head and neck, liver or kidney cancer. V usage is TRBV9 and J usage is TRBJ2-2; the D gene is possibly TRBD1 (5 bases). This specimen consisted of CD4+ or CD8+ T cells sorted from blood, obtained in a trial of the OX40 agonist ivuxolimab. The CDR3 coding sequence is TGTGCCAGCACCCAGGGTCCCGGGGAGCTGTTTTTT. Its protein is CASTQGPGELFF.